What follows are 28 T cell receptor beta chains derived from one specimen sequenced in a study of glioma-infiltrating T cells after dendritic cell vaccination (dated by TCRdb to about 2016). The library was made by the immunoSEQ multiplex PCR assay. Drawn from immuneACCESS, this table holds only the in-frame rearrangements with V and J called that TCRdb kept. Clones are partly lost; checked studies trace under half to an unresolved V gene and leave the rest unexplained. The sample table holds 55,000 to 70,000 clones, of which roughly 80% were seen once. Jointly, the top ten make up around 9.6% of the sample. This material consisted of blood, taken before dendritic cell vaccination. The receptors were gathered from a human donor with glioblastoma.

J is TRBJ2-3 and V is TRBV5-1, with D perhaps matching TRBD2 (6 bases). V was clipped by 4 bases and J by 6 bases, with 9 bases between them. Germline CDR1 SGHRS, CDR2 YFSETQ. CDR3 size: 12 residues. In DNA form, the CDR3 reads TGCGCCAGCAGCCCACGGGGGGATACGCAGTATTTT. As protein: CASSPRGDTQYF.

V usage is TRBV5-1 and J usage is TRBJ1-4, with TRBD1 matching 9 bases. The junction had 10 bases not matched to a gene; V was cut back by 8 bases and J by 5 bases. CDR1 and CDR2 from the germline V gene are SGHRS and YFSETQ. This CDR3 is 15 amino acids long. The DNA for the CDR3 is TGCGCCAGTCGAGTAAACACAGGGGGCAATGAAAAACTGTTTTTT. Amino acids: CASRVNTGGNEKLFF.

The chain employs TRBV18 and TRBJ1-1; a weak D match, TRBD1 (5 bases). Germline CDR1 reads KGHSH; CDR2 reads LQKENI. The CDR3 loop spans 16 amino acids. The V gene lost 5 bases and the J gene lost 2 bases, with 18 bases spanning the gap. In nucleotides, the CDR3 is TGTGCCAGCTCAGCCAGGGCCACCGAACAAAACACTGAAGCTTTCTTT. Translated: CASSARATEQNTEAFF.

V gene TRBV2 combines with J gene TRBJ2-1, with 8 bases identical to TRBD1. From germline, CDR1 is SNHLY and CDR2 FYNNEI. CDR3 length: 16 residues. The V gene end was trimmed by 4 bases and the J gene end by 5 bases; junction bases not matched to a gene: 10. CDR3 residues: CASSGGTGQGHNEQFF. The CDR3 DNA sequence: TGTGCCAGCAGTGGGGGGACCGGACAGGGACACAATGAGCAGTTCTTC.

The rearrangement joins TRBV19 to TRBJ1-5; 11 bases agree with TRBD1. Germline lookup yields CDR1 LNHDA and CDR2 SQIVND (reference sequence). V was pared by 4 bases and J by 6 bases, with 2 bases of the junction left unmatched. CDR3 length: 14 residues. CDR3 nucleotide sequence: TGTGCCAGTAGTACGGGACAGGGGGGTCAGCCCCAGCATTTT. This translates into CASSTGQGGQPQHF.

This chain connects TRBV4-1 to TRBJ2-6, with TRBD1 matching over 9 bases. With V trimmed by 6 bases and J by 3 bases, 9 bases remained unmatched. The CDR3 extends over 17 amino acids. Per germline, CDR1 MGHRA and CDR2 YSYEKL. In DNA form, the CDR3 reads TGCGCCAGCAGGCGCTGGACAGGGGAAAGTGGGGCCAACGTCCTGACTTTC. Its protein product is CASRRWTGESGANVLTF.

J is TRBJ2-2 and V is TRBV27; D perhaps matches TRBD1 (5 bases). The CDR3 runs to 14 residues. Germline V gene sequence: CDR1 MNHEY, CDR2 SMNVEV (reference sequence). V was cut by 6 bases and J by 6 bases, with 14 bases left in between. The chain's CDR3 is CASSRIQGAGELFF. CDR3 DNA: TGTGCCAGCAGCCGTATCCAAGGGGCCGGGGAGCTGTTTTTT.

This clone was picked up a small number of times. J is TRBJ1-2 and V is TRBV21-1; the listed D gene, TRBD1, was not tested against the DNA. TRBV21-1 has pseudogene status. The CDR3 extends over 16 amino acids. CDR3 region: CASSYRDRGEGYGYTF. The CDR3 region has the DNA TGTGCCAGCAGCTACCGGGACAGGGGGGAAGGCTATGGCTACACCTTC.

V gene TRBV5-1 combines with J gene TRBJ2-5, with 7 positions matching TRBD2. This CDR3 has 14 residues. Germline-derived CDR1 and CDR2 are SGHRS and YFSETQ. Trimming took 1 base from V and 5 from J; bases not matched to a gene: 5. CDR3 in amino acids: CASSLYSGYETQYF. The CDR3, as DNA: TGCGCCAGCAGCTTGTATAGCGGGTATGAGACCCAGTACTTC. The full variable domain, in which reference TRBV5-1 and TRBJ2-5 provide the parts outside the CDR3, is KAGVTQTPRYLIKTRGQQVTLSCSPISGHRSVSWYQQTPGQGLQFLFEYFSETQRNKGNFPGRFSGRQFSNSRSEMNVSTLELGDSALYLCASSLYSGYETQYFGPGTRLLVL.

This CDR3 is CASSPDRGYNEQFF. The CDR3 coding sequence is TGCGCCAGCAGCCCGGACAGGGGCTACAATGAGCAGTTCTTC. This rearrangement joins TRBV4-1 to TRBJ2-1, with 9 bases matching TRBD1. Germline V lookup: CDR1 MGHRA, CDR2 YSYEKL. CDR3 length equals 14 residues. V was clipped by 4 bases and J by 3 bases; unmatched bases: 1.

This chain joins TRBV7-9 and TRBJ2-3, with 12 bases lining up with TRBD2. V dropped 4 bases and J dropped 2; count of bases not matched to a gene: 7. Germline V CDR1 and CDR2: SEHNR, FQNEAQ (reference sequence). The CDR3 is 17 residues long. DNA for the CDR3: TGTGCCAGCAGCTACAGATCTAGCGGGGGGGCCACAGATACGCAGTATTTT. Its protein is CASSYRSSGGATDTQYF. The variable domain in full, with the rest retrieved from reference TRBV7-9 and TRBJ2-3, is DTGVSQNPRHKITKRGQNVTFRCDPISEHNRLYWYRQTLGQGPEFLTYFQNEAQLEKSRLLSDRFSAERPKGSFSTLEIQRTEQGDSAMYLCASSYRSSGGATDTQYFGPGTRLTVL.

The chain is built from TRBV5-1 and TRBJ1-1, with unresolved D. The germline V gene encodes CDR1 SGHRS and CDR2 YFSETQ. The CDR3 consists of 14 residues. Trimming pared 7 bases from V and 1 base from J, leaving 14 bases between. The CDR3 here is CASGRRRGNTEAFF. Here the CDR3 DNA reads TGCGCCAGCGGAAGGAGACGGGGGAACACTGAAGCTTTCTTT.

This clone was detected once. The V gene is TRBV9, the J gene TRBJ1-6; D may be TRBD1 (5 bases). There are 15 residues in the CDR3. Looked up from germline, CDR1 is SGDLS and CDR2 is YYNGEE. Trimming took off 0 bases at V and 7 bases at J, with 11 bases between the two ends. In DNA form, the CDR3 reads TGTGCCAGCAGCGTAGAAGTGGGGGGGAATTCACCCCTCCACTTT. Translation: CASSVEVGGNSPLHF.

The chain recombines TRBV19 with TRBJ2-2, with D unresolved. The CDR3 totals 14 residues. The germline gives CDR1 LNHDA, CDR2 SQIVND (reference sequence). The V end lost 3 bases, the J end lost 5 bases, and 10 bases lay between the germline ends. CDR3 in amino acids: CASSMPTGTGELFF. The CDR3 DNA sequence: TGTGCCAGTAGTATGCCGACTGGGACCGGGGAGCTGTTTTTT. The whole variable domain, filled in from reference TRBV19 and TRBJ2-2, reads DGGITQSPKYLFRKEGQNVTLSCEQNLNHDAMYWYRQDPGQGLRLIYYSQIVNDFQKGDIAEGYSVSREKKESFPLTVTSAQKNPTAFYLCASSMPTGTGELFFGEGSRLTVL.

The chain has TRBV2 and TRBJ2-1; tentative D call: TRBD2 (6 bases). There are 15 residues in the CDR3. Trimming took off 6 bases at V and 8 bases at J, with 20 bases between the two ends. The germline gives CDR1 SNHLY, CDR2 FYNNEI. The CDR3 region has the DNA TGTGCCAGCAGGCCCCCCGCGACTAGTAACTATGAGCAGTTCTTC. Its translation is CASRPPATSNYEQFF. Based on the CDR3 plus reference TRBV2 and TRBJ2-1, the full variable domain is EPEVTQTPSHQVTQMGQEVILRCVPISNHLYFYWYRQILGQKVEFLVSFYNNEISEKSEIFDDQFSVERPDGSNFTLKIRSTKLEDSAMYFCASRPPATSNYEQFFGPGTRLTVL.

Notes on this clone: Germline and junction disagree at one end, which may indicate a read error. The chain carries TRBV2 and TRBJ1-2; D unclear. The CDR3 is 13 residues long. Looked up from germline, CDR1 is SNHLY and CDR2 is FYNNEI. CDR3 nucleotide sequence: TGTGCCAGCAGTGTTGCCAAATTCTATAGCTACACCTTC. The encoded protein is CASSVAKFYSYTF.

The rearrangement uses TRBV2 and TRBJ1-1; D perhaps matches TRBD1 (6 bases). The CDR3 has 12 amino acids. V lost 5 bases, J lost 10 bases, and 14 bases lay in between. Germline V lookup: CDR1 SNHLY, CDR2 FYNNEI. The CDR3 here is CASSPPTGVAFF. The DNA of the CDR3 is TGTGCCAGCAGTCCTCCGACAGGAGTAGCTTTCTTT.

The chain is built from TRBV6-5 and TRBJ2-2, with TRBD2 identical over 11 bases. V lost 0 bases, J lost 5 bases, and 2 bases stayed unmatched. The CDR3 has 16 amino acids. The germline CDR1 and CDR2 sequences are MNHEY and SVGAGI. The CDR3 nucleotides are TGTGCCAGCAGTTACTCGGCTAGCGGGGGGACCGGGGAGCTGTTTTTT. Translation: CASSYSASGGTGELFF.

The chain joins TRBV2 to TRBJ2-1; the D gene is possibly TRBD2 (6 bases). The ends were cut back, 9 bases at V and 8 bases at J, with 23 bases in the middle. The germline V gene has CDR1 SNHLY and CDR2 FYNNEI. The CDR3 loop spans 15 amino acids. CDR3 sequence (DNA): TGTGCCAGTCTCCCCAGGAGCGGGCGCGGGGATGAGCAGTTCTTC. This encodes CASLPRSGRGDEQFF. Drawing the rest from reference TRBV2 and TRBJ2-1, the complete variable domain is EPEVTQTPSHQVTQMGQEVILRCVPISNHLYFYWYRQILGQKVEFLVSFYNNEISEKSEIFDDQFSVERPDGSNFTLKIRSTKLEDSAMYFCASLPRSGRGDEQFFGPGTRLTVL.

The V call is TRBV6-1, the J call TRBJ2-5, with D possibly being TRBD1 (5 bases). Germline V gene data show CDR1 as MNHNS and CDR2 as SASEGT. The CDR3 contains 15 residues. The ends were cut back, 6 bases at V and 7 bases at J, with 21 bases in the middle. CDR3 region: CASSRQNLVDGTQYF. In nucleotides, the CDR3 is TGTGCCAGCAGCCGACAGAACCTCGTGGATGGGACCCAGTACTTC.

The count of this clone is one. This CDR3 is CSASRQETQYF. The DNA of the CDR3 is TGCAGTGCTAGTCGGCAAGAGACCCAGTACTTC. J is TRBJ2-5 and V is TRBV20-1; no definite D call. Germline V lookup: CDR1 DFQATT, CDR2 SNEGSKA (reference sequence). This CDR3 comprises 11 residues. The germline V and J ends were trimmed by 3 bases and 2 bases, with 4 bases remaining between them.

The chain carries TRBV2 and TRBJ2-1; 9 bases match TRBD1. V lost 6 bases and J lost 6; bases outside the gene matches: 12. The CDR3 contains 16 residues. Germline V gene data show CDR1 as SNHLY and CDR2 as FYNNEI. CDR3 DNA sequence: TGTGCCAGCAGCCACTACAGGGGGCTAGCTAGCAATGAGCAGTTCTTC. Its translation: CASSHYRGLASNEQFF.

The chain uses TRBV10-3 and TRBJ1-5; maybe TRBD1 (5 bases). Looked up from germline, CDR1 is ENHRY and CDR2 is SYGVKD. This CDR3 has 15 residues. Trimming removed 3 bases at V and 1 base at J, with 10 bases between. The CDR3 spells CAISDSGGSNQPQHF. The CDR3 DNA reads as TGTGCCATCAGTGACTCGGGGGGGAGCAATCAGCCCCAGCATTTT.

The chain employs TRBV19 and TRBJ2-7; a possible D gene is TRBD1 (5 bases). With 0 bases removed from V and 1 base from J, the gap between germline ends came to 13 bases. Germline CDR1 and CDR2: LNHDA and SQIVND (reference sequence). CDR3 length: 16 residues. This chain's CDR3 is CASSIDYDRPSYEQYF. The CDR3 DNA reads as TGTGCCAGTAGTATAGATTATGACAGACCTTCCTACGAGCAGTACTTC.

The chain combines TRBV6-6 with TRBJ1-1, with D unresolved. The CDR3 is 14 amino acids. CDR1 is MNHNY and CDR2 is SVGAGI in the germline V gene (reference sequence). With 6 bases removed from V and 1 base from J, the gap between germline ends came to 12 bases. CDR3 sequence reads: CASSPRIRNTEAFF. CDR3 in DNA: TGTGCCAGCAGCCCTAGAATAAGGAACACTGAAGCTTTCTTT.

The rearrangement joins TRBV4-1 to TRBJ2-7; 8 bases fit TRBD1. The V segment lost 4 bases and the J segment 2 bases; nucleotides outside the gene matches: 10. Germline V gene data show CDR1 as MGHRA and CDR2 as YSYEKL. CDR3 length: 16 amino acids. CDR3 sequence: CASSRSRTRGPYEQYF. Written as DNA, the CDR3 is TGCGCCAGCAGCCGGAGTCGGACCAGGGGGCCCTACGAGCAGTACTTC.

This clone appeared a single time. The V and J genes are TRBV4-1 and TRBJ1-4; 10 bases are shared with TRBD1. This CDR3 has 16 residues. Germline CDR1 MGHRA, CDR2 YSYEKL. Trimming at V came to 0 bases and at J to 5 bases, leaving 3 bases not matched to a gene. CDR3 sequence (DNA): TGCGCCAGCAGCCAAGAGCCGGGACAGGGGAATGAAAAACTGTTTTTT. This sequence encodes CASSQEPGQGNEKLFF.

V usage is TRBV11-2 and J usage is TRBJ2-3; 8 nucleotides match TRBD2. The V gene's germline CDR1 is SGHAT and CDR2 FQNNGV. The CDR3 totals 16 residues. The V gene end was trimmed by 3 bases and the J gene end by 2 bases; junction bases not matched to a gene: 7. This CDR3 reads CASSLWGGGSTDTQYF. DNA for the CDR3: TGTGCCAGCAGCTTGTGGGGCGGGGGGTCCACAGATACGCAGTATTTT.